These T cell receptor beta chains were read from a single sample in a study of cytomegalovirus exposure and HLA in healthy donors. TCRdb keeps only in-frame clones here, not all; method: immunoSEQ multiplex PCR. The sample has more than 80,000 clones, about 75% seen once. The sequencing input was PBMCs. The receptor source for this set is a male donor in good health and CMV-seropositive. CDR3s include the opening cysteine and the closing phenylalanine or tryptophan. Each record gives: D gene, clone size, V gene, J gene, CDR3 DNA, CDR3 protein. A D gene is named only where the DNA matches it firmly. Clone size is shown for a subset of rows, as once, few, many or a class of expanded clone.

>NA|NA|TRBV28|TRBJ2-7
TGTGCCAGCAGACTCGCGGGAAGGGGGGGGGTATACGAGCAGTACTTC
CASRLAGRGGVYEQYF
>TRBD2|NA|TRBV9|TRBJ2-7
TGTGCCAGCAGCGTAGAGGGACTAGCGGGAGTCTACGAGCAGTACTTC
CASSVEGLAGVYEQYF
>NA|NA|TRBV7-2|TRBJ2-1
TGTGCCAGCAGCCCCGAAGTATTTCTCGGGAATGAGCAGTTCTTC
CASSPEVFLGNEQFF
>NA|NA|TRBV18|TRBJ1-4
TGTGCCAGCTCTGAGGACAGAACTAATGAAAAACTGTTTTTT
CASSEDRTNEKLFF
>TRBD2|NA|TRBV28|TRBJ2-2
TGTGCCAGCAGTGGGCGACTAGCCGACACCGGGGAGCTGTTTTTT
CASSGRLADTGELFF
>TRBD1|NA|TRBV28|TRBJ2-7
TGTGCCAGCAGTAGTTGGGGGACAGGGCTGTCCCACGAGCAGTACTTC
CASSSWGTGLSHEQYF
>NA|NA|TRBV9|TRBJ1-1
TGTGCCAGCAGCCGGTCCCGAGGGAGCACTGAAGCTTTCTTT
CASSRSRGSTEAFF
>NA|NA|TRBV27|TRBJ2-2
TGTGCCAGCAGTTTATTTCAGACAGGGAACACCGGGGAGCTGTTTTTT
CASSLFQTGNTGELFF
>NA|NA|TRBV27|TRBJ2-6
TGTGCCAGCAGGCCCTATTCTGGGGCCAACGTCCTGACTTTC
CASRPYSGANVLTF
>TRBD1|NA|TRBV6-5|TRBJ1-1
TGTGCCAGCAGTTTTCGACAGGGGGGGAACACTGAAGCTTTCTTT
CASSFRQGGNTEAFF
>TRBD1|NA|TRBV28|TRBJ2-1
TGTGCCAGCCAACACACAGGGGGATCCTACAATGAGCAGTTCTTC
CASQHTGGSYNEQFF
>NA|NA|TRBV11-2|TRBJ2-1
TGTGCCAGCAGCTTATCTCCCACCGAGCGGTTCTTC
CASSLSPTERFF
>NA|few|TRBV4-3|TRBJ1-3
TGCGCCAGCAGCCAAGAAACAAAAACAGGGACCTCTGGAAACACCATATATTTT
CASSQETKTGTSGNTIYF
>NA|NA|TRBV7-6|TRBJ2-2
TGTGCCAGCAGCCCGGTGATTTCCACCGGGGAGCTGTTTTTT
CASSPVISTGELFF
>NA|NA|TRBV11-2|TRBJ1-5
TGTGCCAGCAGCTTAGCTACCGGTGGCAATCAGCCCCAGCATTTT
CASSLATGGNQPQHF
>NA|NA|TRBV2|TRBJ1-5
TGTGCCAGCAGTGGATGGGAGAGCAATCAGCCCCAGCATTTT
CASSGWESNQPQHF
>NA|NA|TRBV7-6|TRBJ1-1
TGTGCTAGCAGCTTACAGGAGAACACTGAAGCTTTCTTT
CASSLQENTEAFF
>NA|NA|TRBV28|TRBJ2-7
TGTGCCAGCAGTCTTCCGGGTTCTTACGAGCAGTACTTC
CASSLPGSYEQYF
>NA|NA|TRBV19|TRBJ2-7
TGTGCCAGTAGTTACGCCAGCTCCTACGAGCAGTACTTC
CASSYASSYEQYF
>TRBD2|NA|TRBV14|TRBJ2-7
TGTGCCAGCAGCCAAGATCCCCCCCCGGGAGGGTACGAGCAGTACTTC
CASSQDPPPGGYEQYF
>TRBD1|NA|TRBV20-1|TRBJ1-2
TGCAGTGCTACGGACAGGGATGGCTACACCTTC
CSATDRDGYTF
>NA|NA|TRBV23-1|TRBJ2-3
TGCGCCAGCAGTCAATTAGCACATGCCTATGCAAAAAGCACAGATACGCAGTATTTT
CASSQLAHAYAKSTDTQYF
>NA|NA|TRBV7-9|TRBJ2-1
TGTGCCAGCAGCGAGCGACCCGGGACAACCTACAATGAGCAGTTCTTC
CASSERPGTTYNEQFF
>TRBD2|NA|TRBV4-2|TRBJ2-5
TGTGCCAGCAGCCAAGGGACTAGCGGGGGAGAGACCCAGTACTTC
CASSQGTSGGETQYF
>NA|NA|TRBV2|TRBJ1-5
TGTGCCAGCAACAGACAGGAGATAAGCAATCAGCCCCAGCATTTT
CASNRQEISNQPQHF
>NA|NA|TRBV29-1|TRBJ1-6
TGCAGCGTTGGGGGGGTGGGTCCGGGAAATTCACCCCTCCACTTT
CSVGGVGPGNSPLHF
>NA|NA|TRBV4-3|TRBJ2-3
TGCGCCAGCAGCCAATCTATCGGGAGCACAGATACGCAGTATTTT
CASSQSIGSTDTQYF
>TRBD2|NA|TRBV9|TRBJ2-2
TGTGCCAGCATGGGGGGGGCCGGGGAGCTGTTTTTT
CASMGGAGELFF
>TRBD2|few|TRBV7-2|TRBJ2-7
TGTGCCAGCAGCTTAGGGGGGGGTGCTTACGAGCAGTACTTC
CASSLGGGAYEQYF
>NA|few|TRBV30|TRBJ2-3
TGTGCCTGGACCAAGTTCGGGGATACGCAGTATTTT
CAWTKFGDTQYF
>TRBD1|NA|TRBV9|TRBJ1-4
TGTGCCAGCAGCGTCTCAGGGGGCCAAGAGGAAAAACTGTTTTTT
CASSVSGGQEEKLFF
>NA|NA|TRBV6-7|TRBJ2-7
TGTGCCAGCAGTTACTCGACGGACTCGTCCTACGAGCAGTACTTC
CASSYSTDSSYEQYF
>NA|NA|TRBV19|TRBJ2-7
TGTGCCAGTAGTATTCAGAGGAGCTCCTACGAGCAGTACTTC
CASSIQRSSYEQYF
>TRBD1|NA|TRBV4-2|TRBJ2-7
TGTGCCAGCACCCCAAGTAACAGGGGAAGAAACGAGCAGTACTTC
CASTPSNRGRNEQYF
>TRBD1|NA|TRBV28|TRBJ1-5
TGTGCCAGCAGTCCTGGACAGGGGAATCAGCCCCAGCATTTT
CASSPGQGNQPQHF
>NA|NA|TRBV12-5|TRBJ2-3
TGTGCTAGTGGTTTGGGGCTAGCTAGAGATACGCAGTATTTT
CASGLGLARDTQYF
>NA|NA|TRBV2|TRBJ2-2
TGTGCCAGCACCGGAGGTCCTTCCCACACCGGGGAGCTGTTTTTT
CASTGGPSHTGELFF
>NA|NA|TRBV10-2|TRBJ1-6
TGCGCCAGCCAGGGGCTCGGTTCACCCCTCCACTTT
CASQGLGSPLHF
>TRBD1|few|TRBV7-8|TRBJ2-1
TGTGCCAGCAATGAGGGACAGGGGGCGGACTACAATGAGCAGTTCTTC
CASNEGQGADYNEQFF
>TRBD2|once|TRBV9|TRBJ2-7
TGTGCCAGCAGCGTAGATACTAGCGGCTACGAGCAGTACTTC
CASSVDTSGYEQYF
>NA|NA|TRBV6-5|TRBJ1-2
TGTGCCAGCAGTTCCCGGGTCGGTCTAAGGAGCTACACCTTC
CASSSRVGLRSYTF
>NA|NA|TRBV15|TRBJ1-2
TGTGCCACCAGCAGGTCTTCGGGGAGCTATGGCTACACCTTC
CATSRSSGSYGYTF
>NA|NA|TRBV7-8|TRBJ2-3
TGTGCCAGCAGCTTAGTGCGCTCAAGCGGCACAGATACGCAGTATTTT
CASSLVRSSGTDTQYF
>NA|NA|TRBV28|TRBJ2-7
TGTGCCAGCAGCCTCCGGAGCCACGAGCAGTACTTC
CASSLRSHEQYF